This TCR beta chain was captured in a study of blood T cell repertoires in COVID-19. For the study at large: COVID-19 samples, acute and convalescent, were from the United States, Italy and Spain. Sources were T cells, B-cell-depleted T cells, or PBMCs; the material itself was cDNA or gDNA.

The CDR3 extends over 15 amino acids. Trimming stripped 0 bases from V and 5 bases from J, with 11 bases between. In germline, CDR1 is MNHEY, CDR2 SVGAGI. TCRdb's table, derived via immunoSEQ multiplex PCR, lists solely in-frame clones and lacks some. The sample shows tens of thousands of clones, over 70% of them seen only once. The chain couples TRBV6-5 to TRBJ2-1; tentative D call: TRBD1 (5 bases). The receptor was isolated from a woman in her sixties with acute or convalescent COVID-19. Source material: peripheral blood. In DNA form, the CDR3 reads TGTGCCAGCAGTTACTCGAATTGGGGCAACAATGAGCAGTTCTTC. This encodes CASSYSNWGNNEQFF.